In this sample, the clone carrying this T cell receptor (beta chain) turned up a few times. This sample stems from a study of blood T cell repertoires in COVID-19. Background on the study: The analysed material was cDNA or gDNA that came from T cells, B-cell-depleted T cells, or PBMCs.

Only in-frame clones appear in the TCRdb table, and some are missing; sequencing was by immunoSEQ multiplex PCR. The sample gives around 68,000 clones, roughly 84% of which show up once; around a tenth is in the top ten. The receptor was derived from a woman aged 45-59 years with acute or convalescent COVID-19. The sample was peripheral blood.

The CDR3 is CASSRSGQGWITGELFF. For the CDR3, the DNA is TGTGCCAGTAGTAGAAGCGGACAGGGATGGATTACCGGGGAGCTGTTTTTT. This chain links TRBV19 with TRBJ2-2; 8 bases fit TRBD1. Germline V gene lookup returns CDR1 LNHDA and CDR2 SQIVND (reference sequence). The CDR3 spans 17 residues. Unmatched junction bases numbered 12, after V lost 4 bases and J lost 5 bases.